This T cell receptor (beta chain) was captured by sequencing in a study of beta chain features in type 1 diabetes. V dropped 6 bases and J dropped 1; count of bases not matched to a gene: 2. CDR1 and CDR2 (germline): MNHEY, SMNVEV (reference sequence). CDR3 length: 14 amino acids. Expressed TCRB transcripts were sequenced because the entire RNA isolate underwent reverse transcription. Sequencing was performed with immunoSEQ multiplex PCR; in TCRdb, only in-frame clones are kept and a portion is missing. Among fewer than 200,000 clones listed, over 9% were seen once. Broader study findings: Within each of all four CD4+ subsets, Type 1 diabetes patients had TCRB CDR3s that were moderately but significantly shorter.

Details on this clone: Its antigen is unidentified.

The genes are TRBV27 and TRBJ2-2, with 7 bases matching TRBD1. Input material: central memory CD4+ T cells from blood. This receptor was obtained from a man younger than 40 with type 1 diabetes. CDR3 loop: CASRRDRNTGELFF. The CDR3 coding sequence is TGTGCCAGCAGACGGGACAGGAACACCGGGGAGCTGTTTTTT.